The 24 T cell receptor beta chains below were found in one sample sequenced in a study of cytomegalovirus exposure and HLA in healthy donors. PCR employed 60 Vbeta and 13 Jbeta primers. Method: immunoSEQ multiplex PCR; TCRdb's copy keeps in-frame clones and lacks some. The table records 170,000 or so clones, about 83% of them present only once. The sample taken for sequencing was PBMCs. The receptors shown here come from a girl aged 10-17 years in good health and CMV-seropositive.

In DNA form, the CDR3 reads TGTGCCAGCTCACCACCGACCAGGGCACCTAGCACAGATACGCAGTATTTT. It codes for CASSPPTRAPSTDTQYF. The rearrangement joins TRBV18 to TRBJ2-3, with D perhaps matching TRBD1 (5 bases). This CDR3 has 17 residues. Trimming left V 0 bases short and J 0 bases short, with 13 bases between. Germline V CDR1 and CDR2: KGHSH, LQKENI.

V usage is TRBV30 and J usage is TRBJ2-1; 11 nucleotides line up with TRBD2. Trimming at V came to 4 bases and at J to 8 bases, leaving 7 bases not matched to a gene. There are 14 residues in the CDR3. Germline V gene lookup returns CDR1 GTSNPN and CDR2 SVGIG (reference sequence). CDR3 region: CAWIGLAGGHEQFF. The CDR3 DNA is TGTGCCTGGATCGGGCTAGCGGGGGGTCATGAGCAGTTCTTC.

This clone was observed once. The genes are TRBV19 and TRBJ2-1; TRBD1 aligns across 7 bases. The germline CDR1 and CDR2 sequences are LNHDA and SQIVND (reference sequence). This CDR3 is built from 15 residues. After removal of 0 bases from V and 4 bases from J, the junction contained 3 bases not matched to a gene. CDR3 DNA: TGTGCCAGTAGTATAGACCCGACAGGGTACAATGAGCAGTTCTTC. As protein: CASSIDPTGYNEQFF.

CDR3: CASQDRGSTEAFF. CDR3 bases: TGTGCCAGCCAAGACAGGGGGTCCACTGAAGCTTTCTTT. The chain combines TRBV19 with TRBJ1-1; 9 bases are a match to TRBD1. There are 13 residues in the CDR3. Germline assignment: CDR1 LNHDA and CDR2 SQIVND (reference sequence). V shed 9 bases, J shed 4 bases, and the junction held 6 bases outside the gene matches.

This clone was counted once. The chain joins TRBV21-1 to TRBJ2-3; no DNA check was done on the table's D call, TRBD1. TRBV21-1 counts as a pseudogene. The CDR3 is 15 residues long. As DNA, the CDR3 is TGTGCCAGCAGCAAACACAGGGATGGGTCAGATACGCAGTATTTT. Protein: CASSKHRDGSDTQYF.

V is TRBV21-1 and J is TRBJ1-5; TRBD1, the table's D call, was not compared with the DNA. TRBV21-1 is termed a pseudogene. This CDR3 spans 16 amino acids. The CDR3 nucleotides read TGTGCCAGCAGCAACTCACAGGGGGCTAGCAATCAGCCCCAGCATTTT. Its protein is CASSNSQGASNQPQHF.

The chain couples TRBV5-4 to TRBJ1-1; 8 nucleotides match TRBD1. V shed 6 bases and J 2 bases; nucleotides not matched to a gene: 12. Germline CDR1 reads SGHNT; CDR2 reads YYREEE (reference sequence). This CDR3 is built from 16 residues. The DNA for the CDR3 is TGTGCCAGCACGTCGGGCAGGGGGCTAACCAACACTGAAGCTTTCTTT. It codes for CASTSGRGLTNTEAFF.

This chain joins TRBV5-8 and TRBJ1-2; 9 bases agree with TRBD1. The CDR3 consists of 18 residues. With V trimmed by 2 bases and J by 0 bases, 11 bases remained unmatched. Germline loops: CDR1 SGHTS, CDR2 YDEGEE. The DNA for the CDR3 is TGTGCCAGCAGCTTTCTTTACAGGGGGCTTCAATCTAACTATGGCTACACCTTC. Translating it yields CASSFLYRGLQSNYGYTF.

V and J are TRBV30 and TRBJ1-4; no firm D call. The germline V gene encodes CDR1 GTSNPN and CDR2 SVGIG (reference sequence). V was pared by 2 bases and J by 7 bases, with 11 bases between. There are 13 residues in the CDR3. CDR3 amino acids: CAWSPRGGEKLFF. For the CDR3, the DNA is TGTGCCTGGAGTCCCAGAGGAGGTGAAAAACTGTTTTTT.

This clone is a singleton in its sample. Other nucleotide sequences from this sample produce the same CDR3. The chain recombines TRBV9 with TRBJ1-1; 8 nucleotides align to TRBD1. The ends lost 4 bases at V and 0 bases at J; junction bases unmatched: 5. CDR3 length: 15 amino acids. Germline CDR1 and CDR2: SGDLS and YYNGEE. The CDR3 reads CASSPRQGMNTEAFF. CDR3 nucleotide sequence: TGTGCCAGCAGCCCCCGACAGGGGATGAACACTGAAGCTTTCTTT.

This clone was observed once. This rearrangement joins TRBV9 to TRBJ1-1; D is ambiguous. This CDR3 comprises 14 residues. Germline assignment: CDR1 SGDLS and CDR2 YYNGEE. Trimming left V 1 base short and J 2 bases short, with 9 bases between. CDR3 loop: CASSVYASNTEAFF. The CDR3 DNA sequence: TGTGCCAGCAGCGTATACGCGTCTAACACTGAAGCTTTCTTT.

The chain links TRBV11-1 to TRBJ1-1, with TRBD1 matching over 8 bases. Germline loops: CDR1 SGHAT, CDR2 FQDESV (reference sequence). V was clipped by 1 base and J by 0 bases; unmatched bases: 4. This CDR3 region has 16 residues. The CDR3 loop reads CASSLGQGSVNTEAFF. Written as DNA, the CDR3 is TGTGCCAGCAGCTTAGGACAGGGGTCGGTGAACACTGAAGCTTTCTTT.

In regard to this clone: Other DNA sequences within the sample encode an identical CDR3. This chain connects TRBV27 to TRBJ2-6, with D unresolved. The CDR3 length is 13 residues. The V gene's germline CDR1 is MNHEY and CDR2 SMNVEV (reference sequence). The V end was cut by 9 bases, the J end by 0 bases, with 6 bases between. The CDR3 DNA is TGTGCCAGTCGGAGCTCTGGGGCCAACGTCCTGACTTTC. Translation: CASRSSGANVLTF. The complete variable domain, with remaining parts taken from reference TRBV27 and TRBJ2-6, reads EAQVTQNPRYLITVTGKKLTVTCSQNMNHEYMSWYRQDPGLGLRQIYYSMNVEVTDKGDVPEGYKVSRKEKRNFPLILESPSPNQTSLYFCASRSSGANVLTFGAGSRLTVL.

This chain joins TRBV7-2 and TRBJ1-6; 8 nucleotides agree with TRBD1. With V trimmed by 4 bases and J by 8 bases, 7 bases remained unmatched. In germline, CDR1 is SGHTA, CDR2 FQGNSA. The CDR3 sequence is 15 residues long. The chain's CDR3 is CASSSRTGRDSPLHF. The CDR3 coding sequence is TGTGCCAGCAGCTCCCGGACAGGGCGGGATTCACCCCTCCACTTT.

This chain uses TRBV14 with TRBJ2-1; tentative D call: TRBD2 (5 bases). V lost 1 base to trimming and J lost 2 bases, with 6 bases between them. The CDR3 extends over 14 amino acids. Germline CDR1 and CDR2: SGHDN and FVKESK. In DNA form, the CDR3 reads TGTGCCAGCAGCCAAGTCGGGGCCTACAATGAGCAGTTCTTC. Its protein is CASSQVGAYNEQFF.

This clone was detected only once. The rearrangement uses TRBV5-8 and TRBJ2-3, with a weak D call TRBD1 (5 bases). This CDR3 spans 16 amino acids. Germline assignment: CDR1 SGHTS and CDR2 YDEGEE. V lost 4 bases to trimming and J lost 0 bases, with 15 bases between them. CDR3 amino acids: CASSPARRTSTDTQYF. CDR3 nucleotide sequence: TGTGCCAGCAGCCCTGCGCGCCGGACAAGCACAGATACGCAGTATTTT. The variable domain in full, completed from reference TRBV5-8 and TRBJ2-3, reads EAGVTQSPTHLIKTRGQQATLRCSPISGHTSVYWYQQALGLGLQFLLWYDEGEERNRGNFPPRFSGRQFPNYSSELNVNALELEDSALYLCASSPARRTSTDTQYFGPGTRLTVL.

The V and J genes are TRBV15 and TRBJ2-7, with 7 bases fitting TRBD1. CDR1 and CDR2 from the germline V gene are LNHNV and YYDKDF (reference sequence). Unmatched junction bases numbered 12, after V lost 3 bases and J lost 7 bases. CDR3 length equals 15 residues. CDR3 loop: CATSRTRDSLREQYF. In nucleotides, the CDR3 is TGTGCCACCAGCAGGACCCGGGACAGCCTCCGAGAGCAGTACTTC.

This sequence joins TRBV4-1 and TRBJ1-2, with 8 bases aligning to TRBD1. From germline, CDR1 is MGHRA and CDR2 YSYEKL. This CDR3 contains 15 residues. The V segment lost 0 bases and the J segment 7 bases; nucleotides outside the gene matches: 7. CDR3 nucleotide sequence: TGCGCCAGCAGCCAAGATATGACAGGGGCGGCTGGCTACACCTTC. The encoded protein is CASSQDMTGAAGYTF.

The table lists this clone with a count of one. The chain is built from TRBV5-1 and TRBJ2-3; the D is unclear. The CDR3 loop spans 12 amino acids. V gave up 3 bases and J gave up 6 bases, with 8 bases separating them. The germline V gene encodes CDR1 SGHRS and CDR2 YFSETQ. CDR3 residues: CASSYARDTQYF. DNA of the CDR3: TGCGCCAGCAGCTACGCCCGGGATACGCAGTATTTT.

This chain uses TRBV5-1 with TRBJ2-1, with TRBD1 identical over 7 bases. V lost 0 bases, J lost 6 bases, and 12 bases stayed unmatched. The CDR3 sequence is 17 residues long. The germline V gene has CDR1 SGHRS and CDR2 YFSETQ. Written as DNA, the CDR3 is TGCGCCAGCAGCTTGGATACTGAAGGGGGCGGTGGCAATGAGCAGTTCTTC. Its translation is CASSLDTEGGGGNEQFF.

V is TRBV7-9 and J is TRBJ1-1; D is uncertain. The germline V gene has CDR1 SEHNR and CDR2 FQNEAQ (reference sequence). This CDR3 comprises 16 residues. Trimming pared 1 base from V and 2 bases from J, leaving 14 bases between. This chain's CDR3 is CASSLVAGHHNTEAFF. The CDR3 DNA is TGTGCCAGCAGCTTAGTCGCCGGTCACCACAACACTGAAGCTTTCTTT.

This clone has only a few counts. This chain links TRBV5-1 with TRBJ2-1; 12 bases match TRBD1. Per germline, CDR1 SGHRS and CDR2 YFSETQ. V shed 3 bases, J shed 9 bases, and the junction held 13 bases outside the gene matches. The CDR3 totals 17 residues. This CDR3 reads CASSSGRTGTGGGEQFF. The CDR3 DNA is TGCGCCAGCAGCTCTGGCCGAACCGGGACAGGGGGCGGTGAGCAGTTCTTC. Variable domain in full (rest from reference TRBV5-1 and TRBJ2-1): KAGVTQTPRYLIKTRGQQVTLSCSPISGHRSVSWYQQTPGQGLQFLFEYFSETQRNKGNFPGRFSGRQFSNSRSEMNVSTLELGDSALYLCASSSGRTGTGGGEQFFGPGTRLTVL.

V gene TRBV5-1 combines with J gene TRBJ1-1; D may be TRBD1 (5 bases). The CDR3 is 16 residues long. CDR1 SGHRS and CDR2 YFSETQ come from the germline V gene. Trimming shortened V by 2 bases and J by 3 bases, and 17 bases separated the two germline ends. The CDR3 DNA reads as TGCGCCAGCAGCTTTACTGGCGGACAAACTTACACTGAAGCTTTCTTT. It encodes CASSFTGGQTYTEAFF.

This clone was observed a single time. The rearrangement uses TRBV29-1 and TRBJ2-1; maybe TRBD1 (5 bases). This CDR3 spans 13 amino acids. Trimming cost V 3 bases and J 7 bases, with 13 bases left between them. CDR1 is SQVTM and CDR2 is ANQGSEA in the germline V gene. The CDR3 loop reads CSVDSQGGNEQFF. The CDR3 DNA is TGCAGCGTTGACAGTCAGGGTGGGAATGAGCAGTTCTTC.